This record looks at one T cell receptor beta chain sequence and its context. The sample comes from a study of blood T cell repertoires in COVID-19. About the study: Collection of acute and convalescent COVID-19 samples took place in the United States, Italy and Spain. T cells, B-cell-depleted T cells, or PBMCs supplied cDNA or gDNA.

Germline loops: CDR1 LNHDA, CDR2 SQIVND (reference sequence). V lost 1 base to trimming and J lost 0 bases, with 13 bases between them. The CDR3 is 17 residues long. The authors' processing: Reference gene primer amplification yielded estimated nucleated cell counts. Profiled with immunoSEQ multiplex PCR; TCRdb holds only in-frame clones, not every one. V and J calls and clone size are those listed in that table; D and trimming were worked out from the DNA. The sample includes under 20,000 clones, 80% to 90% of them seen just once. This chain connects TRBV19 to TRBJ1-5; D ambiguous. The sequence came from a man aged 55 to 69 with active COVID-19. Sequenced sample: peripheral blood. For the CDR3, the DNA is TGTGCCAGTAGTATAGCGCGCGGGGTCGTTAGCAATCAGCCCCAGCATTTT. It translates to CASSIARGVVSNQPQHF. Using reference TRBV19 and TRBJ1-5 for the parts outside the CDR3, the full variable domain is DGGITQSPKYLFRKEGQNVTLSCEQNLNHDAMYWYRQDPGQGLRLIYYSQIVNDFQKGDIAEGYSVSREKKESFPLTVTSAQKNPTAFYLCASSIARGVVSNQPQHFGDGTRLSIL.